The source of this TCR beta chain is a study of T cell repertoires in cytomegalovirus infection. TCRdb processed the reads anew with MiXCR; each CDR3 protein has one entry. This table holds approximately 500,000 distinct CDR3 sequences, roughly 29% found once. Specimen: PBMCs. The sequence was obtained from a human donor in good health (CMV status not recorded). Some clones in this sample may be carry-over from other donors' samples.

DNA of the CDR3: TGTGCCAGCAGTTACTCTGCTAGGACAGATACGCAGTATTTT. It translates to CASSYSARTDTQYF. The genes are TRBV6-6 and TRBJ2-3, with D uncertain. V was cut by 0 bases and J by 3 bases, with 7 bases left in between. CDR3 size: 14 residues. The germline CDR1 and CDR2 sequences are MNHNY and SVGAGI (reference sequence).